The sequence of this TCR beta chain was determined in a study of shared clonotypes between healthy human individuals. Study conclusions and caveats: A small donor pool kept down the genetic and exposure-history diversity that was represented.

A word on this clone: No antigen is known for it.

Terminally differentiated effector memory CD45RA+ cells were left out of the naive CD8 fraction, which was CD45RO-negative and positively selected for CCR7. It was at deep level that the assay was run. Method: immunoSEQ multiplex PCR; TCRdb's copy keeps in-frame clones and lacks some. The table lists some 2 million clones, approximately 94% of them singletons, with about 1.1% in the top ten. Source material: naive CD8+ T cells sorted from blood. This TCR was sampled from a young man in good health.

The CDR3, as DNA: TGTGCCAGCAGGGGACAGGGGGCAGACTATGGCTACACCTTC. Protein: CASRGQGADYGYTF. J is TRBJ1-2 and V is TRBV27, with 12 bases identical to TRBD1. Trimming cost V 6 bases and J 3 bases; bases outside gene matches: 2. The CDR3 covers 14 residues. CDR1 and CDR2 from the germline V gene are MNHEY and SMNVEV (reference sequence).